Only a few counts were recorded for the clone carrying this TCR beta chain. Antigen unknown. V lost 7 bases to trimming and J lost 6 bases; unmatched junction nucleotides: 8. The CDR3 is 12 amino acids. Germline V CDR1 and CDR2: SQVTM, ANQGSEA. Both iRepertoire HTBI primers and Arm-PCR of CDR3 regions were used to build the TCR beta libraries. TCRdb passed the multiplex PCR reads through MiXCR, listing each CDR3 protein once. There are about 220,000 distinct CDR3 sequences in the sample; roughly 18% occur only once, and over 20% lies in the top ten. This entry comes from a study of regulatory T cells in long-lasting Graves disease. Documented time point: newly diagnosed GD, antithyroid drugs for less than 3 months. Preparation of the TCR library used RNA extracted from PBMCs. American Thyroid Association guidelines were used to diagnose Graves' disease. Study-wide findings and caveats: Persistent patients shared 2,741 public clonotypes among themselves. Newly diagnosed patients shared fewer, at roughly 1,000. Investigators studied peripheral blood only, not thyroid tissue.

This TCR was sampled from a female donor with Graves disease. The material was peripheral blood mononuclear cells (PBMCs), obtained at new diagnosis, from a patient treated with antithyroid drugs. The gene calls are TRBV29-1 and TRBJ2-7, with TRBD1 matching 8 bases. The CDR3 DNA reads as TGCAGCGCCTCACTGACAGGGGCCGAGCAGTACTTC. Protein sequence: CSASLTGAEQYF.